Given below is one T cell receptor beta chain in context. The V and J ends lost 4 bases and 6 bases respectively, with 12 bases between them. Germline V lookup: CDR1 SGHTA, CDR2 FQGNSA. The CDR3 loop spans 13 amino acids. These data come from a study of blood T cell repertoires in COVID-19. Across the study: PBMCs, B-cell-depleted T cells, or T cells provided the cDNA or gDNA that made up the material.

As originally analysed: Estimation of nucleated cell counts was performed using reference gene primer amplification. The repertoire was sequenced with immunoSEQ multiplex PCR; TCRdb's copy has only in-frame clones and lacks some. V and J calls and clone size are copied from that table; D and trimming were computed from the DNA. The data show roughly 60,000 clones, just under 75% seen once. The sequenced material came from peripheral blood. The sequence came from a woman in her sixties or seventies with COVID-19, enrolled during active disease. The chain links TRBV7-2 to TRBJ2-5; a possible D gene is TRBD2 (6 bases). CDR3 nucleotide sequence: TGTGCCAGCAGCTCGGAGGGCCTAAAGACCCAGTACTTC. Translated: CASSSEGLKTQYF.